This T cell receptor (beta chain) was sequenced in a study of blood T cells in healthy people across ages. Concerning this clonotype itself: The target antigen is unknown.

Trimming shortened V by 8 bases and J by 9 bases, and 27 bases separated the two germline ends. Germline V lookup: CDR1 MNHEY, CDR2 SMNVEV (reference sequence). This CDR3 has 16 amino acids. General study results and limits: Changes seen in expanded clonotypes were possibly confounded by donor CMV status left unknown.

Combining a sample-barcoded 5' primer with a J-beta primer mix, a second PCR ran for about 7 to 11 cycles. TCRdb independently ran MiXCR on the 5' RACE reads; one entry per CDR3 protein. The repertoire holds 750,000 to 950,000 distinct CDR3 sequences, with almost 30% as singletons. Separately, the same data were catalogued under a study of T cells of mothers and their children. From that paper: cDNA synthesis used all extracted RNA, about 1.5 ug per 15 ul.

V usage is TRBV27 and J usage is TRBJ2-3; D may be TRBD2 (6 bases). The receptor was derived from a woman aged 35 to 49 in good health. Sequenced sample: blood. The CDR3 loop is CASSHHGTAVGGTQYF. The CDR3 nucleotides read TGTGCCAGCTCCCACCACGGGACCGCTGTTGGGGGGACGCAGTATTTT.